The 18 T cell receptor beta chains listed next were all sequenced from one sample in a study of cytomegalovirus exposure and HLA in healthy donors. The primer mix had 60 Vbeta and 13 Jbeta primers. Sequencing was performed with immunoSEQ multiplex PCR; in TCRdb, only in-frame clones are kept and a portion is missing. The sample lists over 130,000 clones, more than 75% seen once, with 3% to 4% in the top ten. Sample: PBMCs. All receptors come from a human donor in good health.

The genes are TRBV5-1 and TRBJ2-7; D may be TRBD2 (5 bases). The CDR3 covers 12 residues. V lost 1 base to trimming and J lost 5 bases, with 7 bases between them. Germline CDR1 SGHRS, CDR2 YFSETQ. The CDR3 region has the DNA TGCGCCAGCAGCTTGTACGGGGACGAGCAGTACTTC. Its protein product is CASSLYGDEQYF.

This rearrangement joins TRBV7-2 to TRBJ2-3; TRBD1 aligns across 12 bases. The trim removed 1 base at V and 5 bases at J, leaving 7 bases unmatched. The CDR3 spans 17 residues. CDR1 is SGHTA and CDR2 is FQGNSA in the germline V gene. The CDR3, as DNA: TGTGCCAGCAGCTTAGGTGGGACAGGGGGCTTGGTAGATACGCAGTATTTT. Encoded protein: CASSLGGTGGLVDTQYF.

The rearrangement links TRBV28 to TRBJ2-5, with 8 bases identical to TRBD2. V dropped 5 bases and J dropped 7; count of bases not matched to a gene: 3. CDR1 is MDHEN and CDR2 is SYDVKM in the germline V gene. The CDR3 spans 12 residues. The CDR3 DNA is TGTGCCAGCAGTACGGGAGGGATGACCCAGTACTTC. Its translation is CASSTGGMTQYF.

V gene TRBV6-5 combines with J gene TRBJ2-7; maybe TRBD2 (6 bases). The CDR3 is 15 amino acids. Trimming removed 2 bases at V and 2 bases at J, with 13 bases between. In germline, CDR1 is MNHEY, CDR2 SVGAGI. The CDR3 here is CASSYGAGGAYEQYF. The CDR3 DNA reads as TGTGCCAGCAGTTACGGGGCAGGAGGGGCCTACGAGCAGTACTTC.

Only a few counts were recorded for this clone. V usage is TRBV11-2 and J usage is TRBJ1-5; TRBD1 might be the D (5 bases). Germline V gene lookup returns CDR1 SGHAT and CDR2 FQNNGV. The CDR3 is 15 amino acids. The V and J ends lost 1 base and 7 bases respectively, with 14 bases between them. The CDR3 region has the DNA TGTGCCAGCAGCTTAGGTTCAGGGTCAAAACAGCCCCAGCATTTT. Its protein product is CASSLGSGSKQPQHF.

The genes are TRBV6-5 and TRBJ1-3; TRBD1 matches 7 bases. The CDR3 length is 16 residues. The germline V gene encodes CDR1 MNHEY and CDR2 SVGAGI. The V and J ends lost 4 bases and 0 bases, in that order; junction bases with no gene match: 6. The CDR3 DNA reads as TGTGCCAGCAGTTCCCCCGGGACAGTCTCTGGAAACACCATATATTTT. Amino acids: CASSSPGTVSGNTIYF.

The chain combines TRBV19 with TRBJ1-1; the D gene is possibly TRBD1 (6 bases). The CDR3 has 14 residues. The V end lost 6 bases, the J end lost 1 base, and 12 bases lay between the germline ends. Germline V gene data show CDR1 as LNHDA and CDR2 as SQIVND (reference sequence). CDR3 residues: CASSFPGQNTEAFF. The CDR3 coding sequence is TGTGCCAGTAGCTTCCCGGGACAGAACACTGAAGCTTTCTTT.

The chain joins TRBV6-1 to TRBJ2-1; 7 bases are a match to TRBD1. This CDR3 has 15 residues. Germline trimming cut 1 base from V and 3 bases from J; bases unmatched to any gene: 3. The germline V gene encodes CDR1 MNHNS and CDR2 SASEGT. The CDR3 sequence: CASSEVAGGYNEQFF. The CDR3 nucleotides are TGTGCCAGCAGTGAAGTGGCAGGGGGCTACAATGAGCAGTTCTTC.

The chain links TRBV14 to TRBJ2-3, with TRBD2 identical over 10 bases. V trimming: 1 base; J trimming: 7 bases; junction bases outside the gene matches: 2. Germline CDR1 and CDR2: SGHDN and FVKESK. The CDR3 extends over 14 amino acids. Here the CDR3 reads CASSQASGSYTQYF. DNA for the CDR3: TGTGCCAGCAGCCAAGCTAGCGGGAGTTATACGCAGTATTTT.

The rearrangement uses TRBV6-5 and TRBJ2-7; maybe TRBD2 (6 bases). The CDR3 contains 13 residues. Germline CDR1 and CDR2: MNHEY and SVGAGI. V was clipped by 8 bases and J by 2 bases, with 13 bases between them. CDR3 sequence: CASFAGPTYEQYF. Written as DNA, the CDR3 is TGTGCCAGCTTTGCGGGACCAACCTACGAGCAGTACTTC.

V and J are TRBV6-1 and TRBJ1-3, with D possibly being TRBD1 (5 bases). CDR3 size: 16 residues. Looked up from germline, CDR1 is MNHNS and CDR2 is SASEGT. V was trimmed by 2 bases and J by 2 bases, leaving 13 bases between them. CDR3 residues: CASSESHQGTGNTIYF. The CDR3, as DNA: TGTGCCAGCAGTGAATCCCATCAGGGAACTGGAAACACCATATATTTT.

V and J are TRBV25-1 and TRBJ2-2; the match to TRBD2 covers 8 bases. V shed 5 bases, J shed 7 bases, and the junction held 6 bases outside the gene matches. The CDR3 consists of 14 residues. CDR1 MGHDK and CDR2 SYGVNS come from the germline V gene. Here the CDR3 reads CASSRGAGDGELFF. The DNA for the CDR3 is TGTGCCAGCAGTCGGGGAGCGGGAGACGGGGAGCTGTTTTTT. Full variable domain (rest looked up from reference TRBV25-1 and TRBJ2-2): EADIYQTPRYLVIGTGKKITLECSQTMGHDKMYWYQQDPGMELHLIHYSYGVNSTEKGDLSSESTVSRIRTEHFPLTLESARPSHTSQYLCASSRGAGDGELFFGEGSRLTVL.

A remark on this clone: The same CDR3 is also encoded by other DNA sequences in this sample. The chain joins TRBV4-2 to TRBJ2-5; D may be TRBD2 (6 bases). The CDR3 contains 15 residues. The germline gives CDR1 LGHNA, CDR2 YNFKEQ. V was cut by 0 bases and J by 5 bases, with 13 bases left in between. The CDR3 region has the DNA TGTGCCAGCAGCCAAGAGGACGGGAGTGGTGAGACCCAGTACTTC. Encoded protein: CASSQEDGSGETQYF.

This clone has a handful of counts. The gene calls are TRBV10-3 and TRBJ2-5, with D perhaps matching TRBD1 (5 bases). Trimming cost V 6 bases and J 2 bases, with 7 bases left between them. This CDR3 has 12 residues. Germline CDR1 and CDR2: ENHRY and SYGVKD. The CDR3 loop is CAIRDIQETQYF. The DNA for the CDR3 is TGTGCCATCAGGGACATACAAGAGACCCAGTACTTC.

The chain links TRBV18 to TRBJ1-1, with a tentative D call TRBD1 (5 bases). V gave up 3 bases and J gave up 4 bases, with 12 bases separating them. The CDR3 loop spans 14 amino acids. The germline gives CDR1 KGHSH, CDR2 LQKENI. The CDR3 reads CASSPSGPGTEAFF. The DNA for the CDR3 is TGTGCCAGCTCACCTTCAGGGCCGGGCACTGAAGCTTTCTTT.

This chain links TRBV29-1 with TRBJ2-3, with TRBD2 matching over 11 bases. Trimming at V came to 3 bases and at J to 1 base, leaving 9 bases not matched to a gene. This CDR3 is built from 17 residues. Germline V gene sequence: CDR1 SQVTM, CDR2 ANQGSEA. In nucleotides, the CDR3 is TGCAGCGTTGAGGTGCCTAGCGGGGGGCGGGGCACAGATACGCAGTATTTT. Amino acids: CSVEVPSGGRGTDTQYF.

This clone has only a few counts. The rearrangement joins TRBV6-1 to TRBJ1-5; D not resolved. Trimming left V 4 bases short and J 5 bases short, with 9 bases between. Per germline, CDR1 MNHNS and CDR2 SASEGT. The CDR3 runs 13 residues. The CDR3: CASSVGGDQPQHF. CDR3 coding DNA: TGTGCCAGCAGTGTCGGCGGGGATCAGCCCCAGCATTTT.

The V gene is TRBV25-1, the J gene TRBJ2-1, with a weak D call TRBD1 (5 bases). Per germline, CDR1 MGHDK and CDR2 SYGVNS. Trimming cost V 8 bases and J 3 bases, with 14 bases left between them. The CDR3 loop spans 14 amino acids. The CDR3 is CASEVRGSYNEQFF. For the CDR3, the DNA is TGTGCCAGCGAGGTAAGGGGCAGCTACAATGAGCAGTTCTTC.